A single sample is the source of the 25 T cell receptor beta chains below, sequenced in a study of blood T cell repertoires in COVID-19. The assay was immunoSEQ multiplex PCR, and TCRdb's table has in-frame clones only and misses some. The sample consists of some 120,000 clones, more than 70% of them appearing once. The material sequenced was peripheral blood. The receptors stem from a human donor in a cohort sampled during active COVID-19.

CDR3: CASSQLERESSYEQYF. The DNA for the CDR3 is TGTGCCAGCAGCCAACTAGAGCGGGAGTCATCCTACGAGCAGTACTTC. The genes are TRBV3-1 (or the pseudogene TRBV3-2) and TRBJ2-7, with 8 positions matching TRBD2. From germline, CDR1 is LGHDT and CDR2 YNNKEL (reference sequence). The CDR3 is made up of 16 amino acids. J was trimmed by 1 base and V by 2 bases; bases with no gene match: 7.

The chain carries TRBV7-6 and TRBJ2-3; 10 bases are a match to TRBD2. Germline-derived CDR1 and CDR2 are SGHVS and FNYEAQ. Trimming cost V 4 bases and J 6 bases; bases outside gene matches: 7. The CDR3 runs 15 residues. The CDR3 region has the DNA TGTGCCAGCAGCTCTTTAGCGGGGGGCTCGGATACGCAGTATTTT. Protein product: CASSSLAGGSDTQYF. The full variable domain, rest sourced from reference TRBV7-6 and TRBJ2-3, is GAGVSQSPRYKVTKRGQDVALRCDPISGHVSLYWYRQALGQGPEFLTYFNYEAQQDKSGLPNDRFSAERPEGSISTLTIQRTEQRDSAMYRCASSSLAGGSDTQYFGPGTRLTVL.

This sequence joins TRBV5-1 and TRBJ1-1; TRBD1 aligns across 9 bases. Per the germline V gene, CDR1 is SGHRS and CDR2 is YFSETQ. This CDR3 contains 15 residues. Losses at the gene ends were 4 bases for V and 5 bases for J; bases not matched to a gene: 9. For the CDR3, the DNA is TGCGCCAGCAGCCCAGAGACAGGGGGTAAAACTGAAGCTTTCTTT. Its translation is CASSPETGGKTEAFF.

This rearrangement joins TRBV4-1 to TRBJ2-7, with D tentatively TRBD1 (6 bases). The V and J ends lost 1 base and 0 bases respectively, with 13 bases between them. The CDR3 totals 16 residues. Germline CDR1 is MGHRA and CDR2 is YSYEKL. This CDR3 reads CASSQAPTGSSYEQYF. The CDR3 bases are TGCGCCAGCAGCCAAGCCCCGACAGGCAGCTCCTACGAGCAGTACTTC.

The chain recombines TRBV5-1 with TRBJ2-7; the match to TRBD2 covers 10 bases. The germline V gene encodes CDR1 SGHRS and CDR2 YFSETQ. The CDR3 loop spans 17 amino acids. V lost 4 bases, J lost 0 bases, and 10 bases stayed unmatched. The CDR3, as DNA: TGCGCCAGCAGCGGGGGGTTACTAGCGGGAAGCTCCTACGAGCAGTACTTC. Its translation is CASSGGLLAGSSYEQYF.

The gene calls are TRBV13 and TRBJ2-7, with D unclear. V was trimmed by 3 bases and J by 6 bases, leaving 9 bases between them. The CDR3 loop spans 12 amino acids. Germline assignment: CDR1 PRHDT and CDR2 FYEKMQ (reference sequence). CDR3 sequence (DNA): TGTGCCAGCAGCTTGATGCAGTCCGAGCAGTACTTC. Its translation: CASSLMQSEQYF.

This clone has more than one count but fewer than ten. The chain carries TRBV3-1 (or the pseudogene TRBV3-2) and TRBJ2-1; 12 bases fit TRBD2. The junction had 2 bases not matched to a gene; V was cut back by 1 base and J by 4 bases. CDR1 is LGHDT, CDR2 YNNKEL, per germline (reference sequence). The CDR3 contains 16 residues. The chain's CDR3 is CASSQGTSGMYNEQFF. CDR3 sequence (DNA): TGTGCCAGCAGCCAAGGGACTAGCGGGATGTACAATGAGCAGTTCTTC.

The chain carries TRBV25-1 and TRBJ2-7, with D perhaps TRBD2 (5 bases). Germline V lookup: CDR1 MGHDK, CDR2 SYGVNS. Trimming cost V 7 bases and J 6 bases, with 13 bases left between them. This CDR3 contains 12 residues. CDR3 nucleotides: TGTGCCAGCACCTTAGGTGAGGGCGAGCAGTACTTC. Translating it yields CASTLGEGEQYF.

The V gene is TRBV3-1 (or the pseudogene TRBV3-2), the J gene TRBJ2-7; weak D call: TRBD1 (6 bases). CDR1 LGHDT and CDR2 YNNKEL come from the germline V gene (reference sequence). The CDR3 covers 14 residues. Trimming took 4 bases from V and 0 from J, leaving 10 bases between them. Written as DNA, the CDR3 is TGTGCCAGCAGCCTCCGGGACAACTCCTACGAGCAGTACTTC. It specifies CASSLRDNSYEQYF.

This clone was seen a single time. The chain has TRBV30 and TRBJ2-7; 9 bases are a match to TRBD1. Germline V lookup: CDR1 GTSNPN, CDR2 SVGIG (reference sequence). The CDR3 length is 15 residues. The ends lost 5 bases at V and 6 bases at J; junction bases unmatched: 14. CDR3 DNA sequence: TGTGCCTGGGCGACCCGGGACAGGGATTCGGGCGAGCAGTACTTC. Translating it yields CAWATRDRDSGEQYF.

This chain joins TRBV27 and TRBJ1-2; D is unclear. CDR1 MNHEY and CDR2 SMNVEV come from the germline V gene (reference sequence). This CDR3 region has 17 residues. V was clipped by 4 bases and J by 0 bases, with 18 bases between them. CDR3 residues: CASSSSPAGLSNYGYTF. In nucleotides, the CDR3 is TGTGCCAGCAGTTCTAGCCCCGCAGGTCTGTCTAACTATGGCTACACCTTC.

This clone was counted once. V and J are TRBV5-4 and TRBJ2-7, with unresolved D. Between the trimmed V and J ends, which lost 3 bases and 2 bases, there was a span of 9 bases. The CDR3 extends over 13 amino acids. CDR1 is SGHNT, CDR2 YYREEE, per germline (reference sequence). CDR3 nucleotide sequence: TGTGCCAGCAGCTCCGACTCCACCTACGAGCAGTACTTC. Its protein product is CASSSDSTYEQYF.

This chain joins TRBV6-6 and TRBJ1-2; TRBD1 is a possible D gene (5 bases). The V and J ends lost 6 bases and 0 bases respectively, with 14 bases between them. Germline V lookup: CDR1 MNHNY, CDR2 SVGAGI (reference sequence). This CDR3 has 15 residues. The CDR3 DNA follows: TGTGCCAGCAGCTCCCCCGGGGGGGCTAACTATGGCTACACCTTC. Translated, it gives CASSSPGGANYGYTF.

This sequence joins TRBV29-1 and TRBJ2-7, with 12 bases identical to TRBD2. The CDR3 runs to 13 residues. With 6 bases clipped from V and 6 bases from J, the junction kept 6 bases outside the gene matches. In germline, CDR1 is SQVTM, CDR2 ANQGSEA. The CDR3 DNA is TGCAGCGTACGGACTAGCGGGGAGGCCGAGCAGTACTTC. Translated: CSVRTSGEAEQYF.

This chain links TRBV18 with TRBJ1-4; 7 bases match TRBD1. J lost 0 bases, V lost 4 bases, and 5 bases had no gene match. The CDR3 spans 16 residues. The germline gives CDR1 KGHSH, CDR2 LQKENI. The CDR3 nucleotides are TGTGCCAGCTCACGCGGGACAGTAGCAACTAATGAAAAACTGTTTTTT. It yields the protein CASSRGTVATNEKLFF.

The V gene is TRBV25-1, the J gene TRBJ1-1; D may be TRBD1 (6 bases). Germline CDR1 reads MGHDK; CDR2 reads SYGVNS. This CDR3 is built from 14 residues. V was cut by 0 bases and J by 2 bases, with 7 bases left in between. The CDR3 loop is CASSEYRGNTEAFF. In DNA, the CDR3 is TGTGCCAGCAGTGAATACAGGGGCAACACTGAAGCTTTCTTT.

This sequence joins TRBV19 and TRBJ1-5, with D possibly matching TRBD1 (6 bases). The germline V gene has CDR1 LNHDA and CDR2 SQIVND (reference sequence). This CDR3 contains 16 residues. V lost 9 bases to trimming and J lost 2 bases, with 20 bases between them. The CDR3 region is CASQPDRPAGNQPQHF. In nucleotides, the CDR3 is TGTGCCAGCCAGCCGGACAGACCCGCAGGCAATCAGCCCCAGCATTTT.

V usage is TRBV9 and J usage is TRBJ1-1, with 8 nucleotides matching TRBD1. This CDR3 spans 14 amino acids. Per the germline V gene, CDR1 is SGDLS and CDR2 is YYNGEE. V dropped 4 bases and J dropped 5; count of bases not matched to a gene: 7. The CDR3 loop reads CASSRQGSKTEAFF. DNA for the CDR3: TGTGCCAGCAGCCGACAGGGGTCGAAGACTGAAGCTTTCTTT.

For the CDR3, the DNA is TGTGCCAGCAGCCAGGTGCCGTTGAACTATGGCTACACCTTC. It translates to CASSQVPLNYGYTF. The J gene is TRBJ1-2, the V gene TRBV6-5; no clear D. This CDR3 region has 14 residues. Trimming shortened V by 6 bases and J by 2 bases, and 13 bases separated the two germline ends. Germline values: CDR1 MNHEY, CDR2 SVGAGI.

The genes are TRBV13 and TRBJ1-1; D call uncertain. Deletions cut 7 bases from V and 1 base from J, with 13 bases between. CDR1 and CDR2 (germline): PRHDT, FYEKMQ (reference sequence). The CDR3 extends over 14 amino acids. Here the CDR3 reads CASTGQQENTEAFF. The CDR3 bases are TGTGCCAGCACTGGGCAGCAGGAGAACACTGAAGCTTTCTTT.

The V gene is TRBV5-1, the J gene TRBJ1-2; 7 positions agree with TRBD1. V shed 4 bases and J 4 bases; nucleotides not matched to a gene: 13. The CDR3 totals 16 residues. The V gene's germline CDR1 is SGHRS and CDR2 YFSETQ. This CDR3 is CASSPDLDRASYGYTF. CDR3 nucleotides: TGCGCCAGCAGCCCCGACCTCGACAGGGCGAGCTATGGCTACACCTTC.

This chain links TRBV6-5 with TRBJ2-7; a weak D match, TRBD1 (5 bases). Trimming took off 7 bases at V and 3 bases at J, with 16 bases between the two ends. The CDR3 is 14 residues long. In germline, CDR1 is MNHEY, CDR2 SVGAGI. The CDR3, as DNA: TGTGCCAGCACCCTAACCCCGACAGTCTACGAGCAGTACTTC. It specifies CASTLTPTVYEQYF.

The CDR3 DNA reads as TGTGCCAGCAGTTTACACATGAACACTGAAGCTTTCTTT. Translating gives CASSLHMNTEAFF. J is TRBJ1-1 and V is TRBV27, with D hard to call. V lost 2 bases to trimming and J lost 0 bases, with 4 bases between them. This CDR3 spans 13 amino acids. Looked up from germline, CDR1 is MNHEY and CDR2 is SMNVEV (reference sequence).

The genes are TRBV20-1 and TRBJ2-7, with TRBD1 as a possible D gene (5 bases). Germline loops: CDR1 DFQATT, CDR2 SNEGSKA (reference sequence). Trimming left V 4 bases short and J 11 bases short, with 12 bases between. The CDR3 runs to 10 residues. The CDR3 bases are TGCAGTGCTACCGCCAGGGCGGAGTACTTC. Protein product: CSATARAEYF.

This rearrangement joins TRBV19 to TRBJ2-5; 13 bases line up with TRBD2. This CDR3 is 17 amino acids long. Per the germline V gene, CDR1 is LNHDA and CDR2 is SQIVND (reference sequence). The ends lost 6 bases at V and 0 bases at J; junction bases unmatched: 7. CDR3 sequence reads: CASSVTSGGMYQETQYF. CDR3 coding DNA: TGTGCCAGTAGCGTGACTAGCGGGGGGATGTACCAAGAGACCCAGTACTTC.